The rows below give T cell receptor beta chains drawn from one sample of a study of T cell repertoires in cytomegalovirus infection. These receptors have no identified antigens. TCRdb called the reads again in MiXCR, with one record for every CDR3 protein. This table has 550,000 to 700,000 distinct CDR3 sequences, almost 40% appearing once. Specimen: cultured PBMCs, collected from culture after CMV antigen stimulation. These receptors all come from a human donor in good health (CMV status not recorded). Some clones in this sample may be carry-over from other donors' samples. Both conserved end residues are part of each CDR3. A D gene is named only where the DNA matches it firmly. Clone size, where shown, is once, few, many, or a class for clones that have expanded.

abundance	d_gene	v_gene	j_gene	CDR3aa	CDR3nt
few	NA	TRBV7-9	TRBJ2-5	CASSSVRGAQETQYF	TGTGCCAGCAGCTCCGTGAGAGGCGCCCAAGAGACCCAGTACTTC
NA	NA	TRBV19	TRBJ1-6	CASSILKGSPLHF	TGTGCCAGTAGTATTCTGAAGGGTTCACCCCTCCACTTT
NA	NA	TRBV28	TRBJ2-3	CASNGWSTDTQYF	TGTGCCAGCAACGGATGGAGCACAGATACGCAGTATTTT
NA	TRBD2	TRBV7-2	TRBJ2-1	CASSIQSSGSSYNEQFF	TGTGCCAGCAGCATACAATCTAGCGGGAGCTCCTACAATGAGCAGTTCTTC
many	NA	TRBV12-3/TRBV12-4	TRBJ2-5	CASSFGRETQYF	TGTGCCAGCAGCTTCGGGAGAGAGACCCAGTACTTC
few	TRBD1	TRBV12-3/TRBV12-4	TRBJ1-1	CASSGRQGVEEAFF	TGTGCCAGCAGTGGCAGACAGGGAGTGGAAGAAGCTTTCTTT
few	TRBD2	TRBV11-2	TRBJ2-1	CASSWGLAGGRYNEQFF	TGTGCCAGCAGCTGGGGACTAGCGGGAGGTCGGTACAATGAGCAGTTCTTC
NA	NA	TRBV7-2	TRBJ1-2	CASTQPAGSYGYTF	TGTGCCAGCACCCAGCCCGCCGGGAGCTATGGCTACACCTTC
NA	TRBD2	TRBV28	TRBJ2-2	CASSLWAGDLSTGELFF	TGTGCCAGCAGTTTATGGGCGGGGGACCTTTCCACCGGGGAGCTGTTTTTT
NA	TRBD2	TRBV4-3	TRBJ2-7	CASSQDTGLAGEQYF	TGCGCCAGCAGCCAAGATACAGGACTAGCGGGGGAGCAGTACTTC
NA	NA	TRBV5-3	TRBJ1-5	CATGPYNQPQHF	TGTGCCACCGGACCCTACAATCAGCCCCAGCATTTT
NA	NA	TRBV14	TRBJ1-1	CASREAKGTEAFF	TGTGCCAGCAGGGAAGCGAAGGGCACTGAAGCTTTCTTT
NA	NA	TRBV6-1	TRBJ1-6	CASSRLLGGNSPLHF	TGTGCCAGCAGTCGACTTTTGGGGGGCAATTCACCCCTCCACTTT
NA	TRBD2	TRBV6-1	TRBJ2-1	CASTSRASGRSEQFF	TGTGCCAGCACCAGCAGGGCTAGCGGGAGGAGTGAGCAGTTCTTC
many	NA	TRBV7-2	TRBJ2-7	CASSLGSGPVYEQYF	TGTGCCAGCAGCTTAGGGTCGGGGCCCGTCTACGAGCAGTACTTC
NA	NA	TRBV20-1	TRBJ2-2	CSARGAGFPNTGELFF	TGCAGTGCTAGAGGTGCCGGTTTCCCAAACACCGGGGAGCTGTTTTTT